This T cell receptor beta chain derives from a study of cytomegalovirus exposure and HLA in healthy donors. The study, taken as a whole, reports: Within a later analysis, the majority of CMV-associated TCR beta chains appeared HLA-restricted.

The CDR3 is 14 residues long. Looked up from germline, CDR1 is MGHRA and CDR2 is YSYEKL. Losses at the gene ends were 5 bases for V and 0 bases for J; bases not matched to a gene: 4. PCR employed 60 Vbeta and 13 Jbeta primers. Clones were sequenced by immunoSEQ multiplex PCR, and TCRdb holds only the in-frame ones, with some missing. The sample records over 70,000 clones, 70% to 80% being singletons. About this clone itself: Its specificity is unknown.

This chain links TRBV4-1 with TRBJ2-7, with TRBD1 identical over 7 bases. The source material was PBMCs. The sequence was obtained from a man younger than 45 in good health and CMV-seropositive. The CDR3 loop is CASSDRDGSYEQYF. CDR3 coding DNA: TGCGCCAGCAGCGACAGGGACGGCTCCTACGAGCAGTACTTC.